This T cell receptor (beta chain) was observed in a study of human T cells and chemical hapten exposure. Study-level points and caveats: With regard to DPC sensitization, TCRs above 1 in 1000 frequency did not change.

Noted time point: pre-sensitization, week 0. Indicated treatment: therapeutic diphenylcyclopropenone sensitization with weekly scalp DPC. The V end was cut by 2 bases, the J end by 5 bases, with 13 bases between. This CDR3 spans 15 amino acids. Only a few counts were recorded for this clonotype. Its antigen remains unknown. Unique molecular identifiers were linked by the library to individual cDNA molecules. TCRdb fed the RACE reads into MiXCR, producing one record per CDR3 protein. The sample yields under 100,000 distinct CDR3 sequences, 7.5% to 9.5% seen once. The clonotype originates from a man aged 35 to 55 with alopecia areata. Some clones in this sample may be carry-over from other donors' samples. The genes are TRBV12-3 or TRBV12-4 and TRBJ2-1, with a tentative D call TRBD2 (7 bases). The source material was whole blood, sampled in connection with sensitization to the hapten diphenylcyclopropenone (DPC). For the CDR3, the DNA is TGTGCCAGCAGTTTATCAGCGGGACAAAACAATGAGCAGTTCTTC. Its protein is CASSLSAGQNNEQFF.